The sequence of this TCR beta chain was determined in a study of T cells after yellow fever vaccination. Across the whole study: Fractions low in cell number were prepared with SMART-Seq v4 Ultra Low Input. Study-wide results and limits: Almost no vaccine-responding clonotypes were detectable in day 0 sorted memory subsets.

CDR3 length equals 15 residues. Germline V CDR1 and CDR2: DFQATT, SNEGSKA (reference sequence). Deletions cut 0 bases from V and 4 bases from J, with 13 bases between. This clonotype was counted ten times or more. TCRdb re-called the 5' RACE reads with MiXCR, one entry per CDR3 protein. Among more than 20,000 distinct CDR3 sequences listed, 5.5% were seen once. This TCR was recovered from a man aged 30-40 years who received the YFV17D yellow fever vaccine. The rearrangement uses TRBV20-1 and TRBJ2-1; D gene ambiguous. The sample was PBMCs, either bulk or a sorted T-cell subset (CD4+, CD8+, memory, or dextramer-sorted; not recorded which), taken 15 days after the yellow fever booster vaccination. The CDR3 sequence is CSARDRSPGYNEQFF. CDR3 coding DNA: TGCAGTGCTAGAGATCGAAGCCCCGGATACAATGAGCAGTTCTTC.